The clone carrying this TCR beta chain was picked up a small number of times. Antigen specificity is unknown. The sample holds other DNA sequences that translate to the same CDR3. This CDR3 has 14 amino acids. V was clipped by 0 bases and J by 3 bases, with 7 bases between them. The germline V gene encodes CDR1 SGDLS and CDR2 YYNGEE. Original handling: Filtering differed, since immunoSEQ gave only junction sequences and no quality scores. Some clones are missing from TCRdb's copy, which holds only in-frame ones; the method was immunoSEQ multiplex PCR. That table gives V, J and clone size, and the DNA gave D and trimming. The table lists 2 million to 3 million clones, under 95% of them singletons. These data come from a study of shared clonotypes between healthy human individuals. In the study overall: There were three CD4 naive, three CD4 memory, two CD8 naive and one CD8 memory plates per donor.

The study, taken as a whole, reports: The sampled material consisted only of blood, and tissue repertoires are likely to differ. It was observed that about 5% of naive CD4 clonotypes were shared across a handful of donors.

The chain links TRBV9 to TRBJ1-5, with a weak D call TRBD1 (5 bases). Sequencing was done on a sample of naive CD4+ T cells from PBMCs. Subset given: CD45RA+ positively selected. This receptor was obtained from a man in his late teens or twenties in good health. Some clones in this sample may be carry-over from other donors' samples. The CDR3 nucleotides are TGTGCCAGCAGCGTAGCAGGGTCCAATCAGCCCCAGCATTTT. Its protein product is CASSVAGSNQPQHF.